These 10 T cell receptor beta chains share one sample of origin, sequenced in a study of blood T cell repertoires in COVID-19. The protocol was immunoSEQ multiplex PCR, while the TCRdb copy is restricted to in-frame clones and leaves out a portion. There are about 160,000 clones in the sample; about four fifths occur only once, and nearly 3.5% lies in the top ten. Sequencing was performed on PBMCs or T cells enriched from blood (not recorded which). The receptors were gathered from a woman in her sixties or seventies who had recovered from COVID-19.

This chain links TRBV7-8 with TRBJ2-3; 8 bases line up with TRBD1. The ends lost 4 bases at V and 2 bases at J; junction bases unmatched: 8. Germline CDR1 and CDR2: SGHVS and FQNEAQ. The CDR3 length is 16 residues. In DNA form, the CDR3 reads TGTGCCAGCAGCTCGTGGACAGGGCGATCCACAGATACGCAGTATTTT. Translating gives CASSSWTGRSTDTQYF.

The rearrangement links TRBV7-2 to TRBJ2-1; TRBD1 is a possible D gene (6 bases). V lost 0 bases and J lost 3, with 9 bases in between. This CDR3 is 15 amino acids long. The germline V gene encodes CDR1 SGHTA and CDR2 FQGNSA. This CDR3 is CASSLAGALYNEQFF. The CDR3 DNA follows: TGTGCCAGCAGCTTAGCGGGGGCCCTCTACAATGAGCAGTTCTTC.

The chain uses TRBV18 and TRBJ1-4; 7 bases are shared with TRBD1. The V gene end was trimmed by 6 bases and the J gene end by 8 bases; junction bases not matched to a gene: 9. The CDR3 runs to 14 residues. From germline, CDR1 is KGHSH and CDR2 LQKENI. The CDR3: CASSGPNRGEKLFF. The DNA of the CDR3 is TGTGCCAGCTCCGGACCCAACAGGGGCGAAAAACTGTTTTTT.

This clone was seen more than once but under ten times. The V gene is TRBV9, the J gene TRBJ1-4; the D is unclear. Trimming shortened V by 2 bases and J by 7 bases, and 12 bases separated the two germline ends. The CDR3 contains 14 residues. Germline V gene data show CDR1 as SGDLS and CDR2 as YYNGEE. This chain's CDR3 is CASSVAPIPEKLFF. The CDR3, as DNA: TGTGCCAGCAGCGTGGCCCCAATCCCTGAAAAACTGTTTTTT.

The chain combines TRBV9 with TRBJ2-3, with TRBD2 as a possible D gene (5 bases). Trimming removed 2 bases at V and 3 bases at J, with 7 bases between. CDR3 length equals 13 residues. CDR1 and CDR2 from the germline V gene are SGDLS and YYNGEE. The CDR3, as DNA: TGTGCCAGCAGCGTCCCGGGGACAGATACGCAGTATTTT. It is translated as CASSVPGTDTQYF.

This chain's CDR3 is CASSSESYGYTF. The CDR3, as DNA: TGTGCCAGCAGCTCCGAGAGCTATGGCTACACCTTC. The rearrangement uses TRBV7-2 and TRBJ1-2, with D uncertain. Germline assignment: CDR1 SGHTA and CDR2 FQGNSA. The CDR3 has 12 residues. Trimming stripped 4 bases from V and 4 bases from J, with 7 bases between.

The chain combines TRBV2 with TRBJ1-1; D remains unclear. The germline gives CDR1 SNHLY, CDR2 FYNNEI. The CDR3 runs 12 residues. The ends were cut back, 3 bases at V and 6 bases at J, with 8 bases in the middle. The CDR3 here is CASSDFGPEAFF. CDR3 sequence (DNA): TGTGCCAGCAGTGACTTTGGGCCTGAAGCTTTCTTT.

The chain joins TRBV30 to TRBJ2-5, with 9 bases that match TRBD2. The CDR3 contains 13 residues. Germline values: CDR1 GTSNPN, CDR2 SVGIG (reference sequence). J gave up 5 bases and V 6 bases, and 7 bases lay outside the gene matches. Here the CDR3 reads CACTGGGAETQYF. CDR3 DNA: TGTGCCTGTACGGGCGGGGGGGCGGAGACCCAGTACTTC.

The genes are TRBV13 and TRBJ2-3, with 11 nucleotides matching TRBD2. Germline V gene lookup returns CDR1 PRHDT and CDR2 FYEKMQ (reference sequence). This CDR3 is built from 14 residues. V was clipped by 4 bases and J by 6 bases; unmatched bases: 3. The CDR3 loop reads CASSYSGGADTQYF. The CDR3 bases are TGTGCCAGCAGCTATAGCGGGGGGGCCGATACGCAGTATTTT.

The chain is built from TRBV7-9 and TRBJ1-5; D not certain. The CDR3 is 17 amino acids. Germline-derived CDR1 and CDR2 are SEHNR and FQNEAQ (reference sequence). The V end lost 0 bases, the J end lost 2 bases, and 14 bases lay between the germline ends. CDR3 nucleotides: TGTGCCAGCAGCTTAGCGGCAGCTACTAGGGGCAATCAGCCCCAGCATTTT. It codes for CASSLAAATRGNQPQHF.